This T cell receptor (beta chain) originates from a study of blood T cells in healthy people across ages. Unmatched junction bases numbered 7, after V lost 10 bases and J lost 7 bases. This CDR3 is built from 13 residues. Germline CDR1 reads MNHEY; CDR2 reads SVGAGI. Next came a second PCR, run for about 7 to 12 cycles, which used a sample-barcoded 5' primer along with a J-beta primer mix. TCRdb reanalysed the 5' RACE reads using MiXCR and keeps one entry per CDR3 protein. This sample has approximately 960,000 distinct CDR3 sequences, with around 29% found just once. This clonotype was detected a few times. The sample was also linked to a second study, of T cells of mothers and their children. That study reports: The people who donated were a few healthy Caucasian mothers and their six children.

The chain has TRBV6-5 and TRBJ1-6, with 7 bases identical to TRBD1. The sequenced sample was blood. The sequence came from a woman aged 40 to 50 in good health. The CDR3 protein is CATGDRENSPLHF. CDR3 DNA sequence: TGTGCCACCGGGGACAGAGAAAATTCACCCCTCCACTTT.